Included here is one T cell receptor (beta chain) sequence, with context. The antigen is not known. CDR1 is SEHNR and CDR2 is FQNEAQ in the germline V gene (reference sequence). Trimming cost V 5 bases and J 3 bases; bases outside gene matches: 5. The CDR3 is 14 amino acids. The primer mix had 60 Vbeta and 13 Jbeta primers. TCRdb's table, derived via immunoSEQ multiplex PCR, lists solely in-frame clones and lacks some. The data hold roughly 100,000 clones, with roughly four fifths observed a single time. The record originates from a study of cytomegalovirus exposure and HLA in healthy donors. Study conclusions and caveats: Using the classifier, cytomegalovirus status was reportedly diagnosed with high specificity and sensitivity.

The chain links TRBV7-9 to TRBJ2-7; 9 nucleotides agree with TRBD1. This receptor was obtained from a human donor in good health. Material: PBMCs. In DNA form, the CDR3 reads TGTGCCAGCAGCCCTACGACAGGGGGCTACGAGCAGTACTTC. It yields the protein CASSPTTGGYEQYF.